One sample yielded the 21 T cell receptor beta chains listed below, sequenced in a study of regulatory T cells in long-lasting Graves disease. Specified time point: newly diagnosed GD, antithyroid drugs for less than 3 months. PBMC RNA was the source of the TCR library. Construction of the TCR beta libraries employed iRepertoire HTBI primers in conjunction with Arm-PCR of CDR3 regions. TCRdb reanalysed the multiplex PCR reads using MiXCR and keeps one entry per CDR3 protein. The top ten hold around 12% of the sample, which has about 560,000 distinct CDR3 sequences, 16% seen once. Another study also made use of these data, one on T cells in Graves' hyperthyroidism and ophthalmopathy.

Sequenced here: peripheral blood mononuclear cells (PBMCs), sampled at new diagnosis, from a patient treated with antithyroid drugs. The source is a man aged 18 to 30 with Graves disease.

This clonotype came up a few times. This chain connects TRBV14 to TRBJ2-1; the D gene is possibly TRBD1 (5 bases). Looked up from germline, CDR1 is SGHDN and CDR2 is FVKESK. The germline V and J ends were trimmed by 5 bases and 2 bases, with 13 bases remaining between them. The CDR3 has 15 residues. CDR3 in DNA: TGTGCCAGCAGCTCAGGTACGACAGCCTACAATGAGCAGTTCTTC. This translates into CASSSGTTAYNEQFF.

This clonotype was recorded many times. The chain couples TRBV20-1 to TRBJ2-7, with D maybe TRBD1 (7 bases). Germline CDR1 is DFQATT and CDR2 is SNEGSKA (reference sequence). This CDR3 is built from 16 residues. Between the trimmed V and J ends, which lost 6 bases and 7 bases, there was a span of 28 bases. As DNA, the CDR3 is TGCAGTGCCAAAGGGCGGGGACAGCGGGTCCCCCCGGAGCAGTACTTC. This sequence encodes CSAKGRGQRVPPEQYF.

This clonotype showed up many times. V usage is TRBV6-2 or TRBV6-3 and J usage is TRBJ2-5, with 9 bases fitting TRBD2. CDR1 and CDR2 (germline): MNHEY, SVGEGT. The CDR3 spans 16 residues. J was trimmed by 5 bases and V by 5 bases; bases with no gene match: 12. The CDR3 bases are TGTGCCAGCAGTCCTCGGCTCCAGAGCGGGAGGGAGACCCAGTACTTC. Protein: CASSPRLQSGRETQYF.

The V call is TRBV9, the J call TRBJ1-1, with D unclear. This CDR3 is 13 amino acids long. In germline, CDR1 is SGDLS, CDR2 YYNGEE. The V end lost 4 bases, the J end lost 3 bases, and 10 bases lay between the germline ends. The CDR3 DNA follows: TGTGCCAGCAGCAAAGGAAGGGACACTGAAGCTTTCTTT. Protein: CASSKGRDTEAFF.

This clonotype appeared a few times. V and J are TRBV7-9 and TRBJ2-5; the D is unclear. The ends were cut back, 7 bases at V and 2 bases at J, with 8 bases in the middle. The CDR3 covers 12 residues. Per the germline V gene, CDR1 is SEHNR and CDR2 is FQNEAQ (reference sequence). CDR3 amino acids: CASTVGQETQYF. For the CDR3, the DNA is TGTGCCAGCACAGTGGGACAAGAGACCCAGTACTTC.

This clonotype came up a few times. The rearrangement uses TRBV18 and TRBJ2-5; possible D gene TRBD2, 5 bases. Germline CDR1 is KGHSH and CDR2 is LQKENI. The CDR3 covers 15 residues. The germline V and J ends were trimmed by 2 bases and 7 bases, with 17 bases remaining between them. As DNA, the CDR3 is TGTGCCAGCTCACCATGGTCGGCAACGGGGTCGACCCAGTACTTC. It is translated as CASSPWSATGSTQYF.

J is TRBJ1-1 and V is TRBV25-1; the D is unclear. V shed 4 bases and J shed 2 bases, with 11 bases lying between them. The CDR3 runs to 14 residues. The germline V gene has CDR1 MGHDK and CDR2 SYGVNS. DNA of the CDR3: TGTGCCAGCAGTGCTTTATCTCGAAACACTGAAGCTTTCTTT. Residues: CASSALSRNTEAFF. Combining the CDR3 with reference TRBV25-1 and TRBJ1-1 gives the whole variable domain EADIYQTPRYLVIGTGKKITLECSQTMGHDKMYWYQQDPGMELHLIHYSYGVNSTEKGDLSSESTVSRIRTEHFPLTLESARPSHTSQYLCASSALSRNTEAFFGQGTRLTVV.

This clonotype occurred a few times. The chain is built from TRBV6-1 and TRBJ2-2; TRBD1 is a possible D gene (6 bases). This CDR3 is 13 amino acids long. Germline CDR1 MNHNS, CDR2 SASEGT. V gave up 6 bases and J gave up 3 bases, with 8 bases separating them. CDR3 nucleotides: TGTGCCAGCAGGGGGACACACACCGGGGAGCTGTTTTTT. As protein: CASRGTHTGELFF.

This clonotype was picked up many times. The chain employs TRBV28 and TRBJ2-1; TRBD2 aligns across 13 bases. Germline V gene data show CDR1 as MDHEN and CDR2 as SYDVKM. The trim removed 4 bases at V and 5 bases at J, leaving 11 bases unmatched. The CDR3 length is 18 residues. The CDR3 nucleotides read TGTGCCAGCAGTTCCCGACAACTAGCGGGAGGGTCAGACAATGAGCAGTTCTTC. It translates to CASSSRQLAGGSDNEQFF.

There are many counts of this clonotype. This sequence joins TRBV11-3 and TRBJ2-1; D not certain. This CDR3 comprises 12 residues. Germline lookup yields CDR1 SGHNT and CDR2 YENEEA. Trimming removed 3 bases from V and 10 bases from J, with 10 bases in between. CDR3 bases: TGTGCCAGCAGCTTGTACTCGGACGAGCAGTTCTTC. It translates to CASSLYSDEQFF. Together with reference TRBV11-3 and TRBJ2-1, the CDR3 gives the full variable domain: EAGVVQSPRYKIIEKKQPVAFWCNPISGHNTLYWYLQNLGQGPELLIRYENEEAVDDSQLPKDRFSAERLKGVDSTLKIQPAELGDSAVYLCASSLYSDEQFFGPGTRLTVL.

The chain carries TRBV11-2 and TRBJ2-1; 16 bases agree with TRBD2. The length of the CDR3 is 19 residues. Germline CDR1 is SGHAT and CDR2 is FQNNGV. Trimming cost V 0 bases and J 1 base; bases outside gene matches: 3. CDR3 region: CASSLEGTSGRGSYNEQFF. The CDR3 DNA reads as TGTGCCAGCAGCTTAGAAGGGACTAGCGGGAGGGGATCCTACAATGAGCAGTTCTTC.

The V and J genes are TRBV11-2 and TRBJ1-1, with 8 nucleotides matching TRBD1. CDR1 is SGHAT and CDR2 is FQNNGV in the germline V gene. This CDR3 is built from 17 residues. V shed 5 bases and J 3 bases; nucleotides not matched to a gene: 14. The CDR3 DNA is TGTGCCAGCAGCCTCTTCCCAGGGGGCGGTTGGGACACTGAAGCTTTCTTT. As protein: CASSLFPGGGWDTEAFF.

The table lists this clonotype with many counts. The rearrangement uses TRBV20-1 and TRBJ1-2; 10 nucleotides align to TRBD1. The germline V gene has CDR1 DFQATT and CDR2 SNEGSKA (reference sequence). The CDR3 totals 16 residues. J gave up 3 bases and V 2 bases, and 9 bases lay outside the gene matches. In nucleotides, the CDR3 is TGCAGTGCTAGACCTTACGACAGGGGGCAGTACTATGGCTACACCTTC. Translated, it gives CSARPYDRGQYYGYTF.

This clonotype was observed a handful of times. The germline gene is not matched at one end of the junction; a read error may be the cause. The chain joins TRBV7-9 to TRBJ1-3, with D hard to call. The CDR3 consists of 13 residues. Germline loops: CDR1 SEHNR, CDR2 FQNEAQ (reference sequence). CDR3: CASSRGPGNTIYF. In DNA form, the CDR3 reads TGTGCCAGCAGCAGAGGTCCTGGGAACACCATATATTTT.

This clonotype has at least ten counts. V is TRBV20-1 and J is TRBJ2-1; D perhaps matches TRBD1 (7 bases). This CDR3 comprises 14 residues. With 6 bases removed from V and 2 bases from J, the gap between germline ends came to 14 bases. Germline CDR1 DFQATT, CDR2 SNEGSKA (reference sequence). CDR3 sequence reads: CSATDREAYNEQFF. CDR3 in DNA: TGCAGTGCCACTGACAGGGAGGCCTACAATGAGCAGTTCTTC.

For this clonotype: This may be a read error, as it is one base from a much larger clone. The V call is TRBV6-2 or TRBV6-3, the J call TRBJ1-1, with D hard to call. Germline CDR1 reads MNHEY; CDR2 reads SVGEGT. This CDR3 region has 14 residues. CDR3 bases: TGTGCCAGCAGTGAAGTCGGCGGGAACACTGAAGCTCTCTTT. Protein sequence: CASSEVGGNTEALF.

This clonotype was counted a single time. CDR3 residues: CASSFGTGLLVGYTF. The CDR3 DNA sequence: TGTGCCAGCAGTTTTGGGACAGGGCTACTGGTTGGCTACACCTTC. The chain uses TRBV6-2 or TRBV6-3 and TRBJ1-2, with 9 positions matching TRBD1. Germline CDR1 reads MNHEY; CDR2 reads SVGEGT. This CDR3 comprises 15 residues. Trimming took 4 bases from V and 7 from J; bases not matched to a gene: 10.

In its sample, this clonotype was seen a few times. V gene TRBV7-8 combines with J gene TRBJ2-2; either TRBD1 or TRBD2 may supply D (6 bases each). Germline V gene lookup returns CDR1 SGHVS and CDR2 FQNEAQ. There are 19 residues in the CDR3. V dropped 2 bases and J dropped 4 bases, with 23 bases sitting between them. The CDR3 coding sequence is TGTGCCAGCAGCTTACCCCCCGGGGGCCGGGGACGGAGCACCGGGGAGCTGTTTTTT. This sequence encodes CASSLPPGGRGRSTGELFF.

The V and J genes are TRBV9 and TRBJ2-1, with 12 bases matching TRBD2. CDR1 is SGDLS, CDR2 YYNGEE, per germline. V was pared by 2 bases and J by 7 bases, with 7 bases of the junction left unmatched. The CDR3 is 16 amino acids. The CDR3 loop is CASSVQTSGSENEQFF. For the CDR3, the DNA is TGTGCCAGCAGCGTCCAGACTAGCGGGAGTGAGAATGAGCAGTTCTTC.

The chain combines TRBV2 with TRBJ2-7; weak D call: TRBD2 (6 bases). Trimming stripped 8 bases from V and 4 bases from J, with 12 bases between. CDR1 SNHLY and CDR2 FYNNEI come from the germline V gene. The CDR3 covers 12 residues. The CDR3 DNA reads TGTGCCAGCGGGGGAGGAGGGTACGAGCAGTACTTC. Translation: CASGGGGYEQYF.

This clonotype was counted at least ten times. The rearrangement uses TRBV28 and TRBJ2-2; TRBD1 matches 7 bases. The CDR3 sequence is 13 residues long. The junction had 1 base not matched to a gene; V was cut back by 2 bases and J by 7 bases. Germline V CDR1 and CDR2: MDHEN, SYDVKM. This chain's CDR3 is CASSLTGDGELFF. The CDR3 DNA sequence: TGTGCCAGCAGTTTAACAGGGGACGGGGAGCTGTTTTTT.